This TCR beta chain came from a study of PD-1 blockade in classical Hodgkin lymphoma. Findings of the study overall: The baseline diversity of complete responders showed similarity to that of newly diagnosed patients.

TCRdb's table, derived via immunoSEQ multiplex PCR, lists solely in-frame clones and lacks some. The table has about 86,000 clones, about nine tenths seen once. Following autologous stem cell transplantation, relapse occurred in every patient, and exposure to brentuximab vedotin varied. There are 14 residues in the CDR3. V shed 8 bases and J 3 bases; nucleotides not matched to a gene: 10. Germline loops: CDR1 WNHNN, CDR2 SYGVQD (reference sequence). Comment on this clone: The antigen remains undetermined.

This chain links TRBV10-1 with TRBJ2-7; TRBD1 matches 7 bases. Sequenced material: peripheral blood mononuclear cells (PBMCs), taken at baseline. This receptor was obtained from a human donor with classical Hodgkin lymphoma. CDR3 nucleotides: TGCGCCAGCTCCTCCACGGACAGGAACTACGAGCAGTACTTC. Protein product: CASSSTDRNYEQYF.